This T cell receptor (beta chain) was identified in a study of shared clonotypes between healthy human individuals. Study context: The donors, a couple of women and a few men, were aged 18 to 49.

Study results and limitations: Limitation of the genetic and exposure-history diversity represented came from the few donors.

About this clone: Its antigen is unidentified.

The donors were all Caucasian adults (living in Nashville, Tennessee). Germline assignment: CDR1 SGHRS and CDR2 YFSETQ. The CDR3 has 14 residues. V dropped 4 bases and J dropped 7 bases, with 16 bases sitting between them. The table came from immunoSEQ multiplex PCR; TCRdb's copy has only in-frame clones and leaves some out. This sample carries around 500,000 clones, 65% to 80% of them seen once, and the ten largest clones take over 9.5%. The sample comprised PBMCs. The TCR originated in a woman between 40 and 55 years old in good health. Some clones in this sample may be carry-over from other donors' samples. V usage is TRBV5-1 and J usage is TRBJ2-3; D is possibly TRBD1 (7 bases). CDR3 sequence (DNA): TGCGCCAGCAGCCCGGACAGGCGGGGAAATACGCAGTATTTT. Translating gives CASSPDRRGNTQYF.